Ten or more counts support the clone carrying this T cell receptor (beta chain). Its antigen remains unidentified. This sample is part of a study of spatial heterogeneity in lung cancer. As for the study in general: Averaged across combinations, each unique TCR and UMI pairing appeared more than ten times in raw reads, which were uncorrected.

TCR cDNA molecules were tagged individually, and each one carried a unique molecular identifier. MiXCR, applied by TCRdb to the 5' RACE reads, yields one record per CDR3 protein. Of 9,500 or so distinct CDR3 sequences listed, around 12% are singletons. Germline V gene sequence: CDR1 SGHTA, CDR2 FQGNSA. This CDR3 spans 15 amino acids. V gave up 1 base and J gave up 8 bases; unmatched junction bases: 6. Specified time point: sample taken at primary tumor resection. Study conclusions and caveats: Higher tumor mutation counts went along with higher counts of expanded intratumoral alpha and beta TCRs. The study estimated roughly 7% alpha and approximately 14% beta chain coverage of tumor T cells.

The sequence derives from a male donor with early-stage non-small cell lung cancer. This specimen consisted of lung tumor tissue, obtained at surgery. J is TRBJ1-5 and V is TRBV7-2; 9 nucleotides align to TRBD1. The CDR3 nucleotides read TGTGCCAGCAGCTTAGACAGGGGGCATGCGGAGCCCCAGCATTTT. This translates into CASSLDRGHAEPQHF.